The 9 T cell receptor beta chains below come from one sample, sequenced in a study of blood T cell repertoires in COVID-19 (dated by TCRdb to the early 2020s). Preparation of the library involved the immunoSEQ multiplex PCR assay. Held by TCRdb, this immuneACCESS table contains in-frame sequences only and omits some clones. Under half of the omission traces to an unresolved V gene where checked; the cause of the rest is unknown. For this sample the table gives approximately 300,000 clones, of which about 85% were detected only once. Less than 4.5% of the sample is taken by the ten largest. The sample was peripheral blood. These receptors came from a woman aged 50 to 65 with active or convalescent COVID-19.

This chain links TRBV2 with TRBJ1-5, with 7 bases aligning to TRBD1. This CDR3 contains 17 residues. Germline CDR1 SNHLY, CDR2 FYNNEI. Trimming removed 3 bases from V and 0 bases from J; junction bases left unmatched: 8. The CDR3 protein is CASSDGDRPYSNQPQHF. The CDR3, as DNA: TGTGCCAGCAGTGACGGGGACAGACCTTATAGCAATCAGCCCCAGCATTTT.

The chain has TRBV27 and TRBJ1-1, with D maybe TRBD1 (5 bases). Germline V CDR1 and CDR2: MNHEY, SMNVEV (reference sequence). This CDR3 contains 14 residues. The V and J ends lost 3 bases and 4 bases respectively, with 12 bases between them. The CDR3 DNA reads TGTGCCAGCAGTTTTGATTTCGGGGGCACTGAAGCTTTCTTT. Its protein product is CASSFDFGGTEAFF.

This clone was seen a few times. The chain has TRBV5-1 and TRBJ1-1; D ambiguous. The CDR3 extends over 14 amino acids. Germline assignment: CDR1 SGHRS and CDR2 YFSETQ. The germline V and J ends were trimmed by 2 bases and 4 bases, with 12 bases remaining between them. The CDR3 region has the DNA TGCGCCAGCAGCTTAAACACCCCCCTCACTGAAGCTTTCTTT. It specifies CASSLNTPLTEAFF.

This clone was seen just once. The V gene is TRBV29-1, the J gene TRBJ2-2, with 10 bases lining up with TRBD1. V shed 5 bases, J shed 6 bases, and the junction held 3 bases outside the gene matches. The CDR3 length is 13 residues. The germline CDR1 and CDR2 sequences are SQVTM and ANQGSEA. For the CDR3, the DNA is TGCAGCGTTATCGGGACAGGGGCCGGGGAGCTGTTTTTT. Translating it yields CSVIGTGAGELFF.

This clone was recorded at least ten times. The CDR3 reads CASSLGQMGNTIYF. The CDR3 nucleotides are TGTGCCAGCAGCCTCGGACAGATGGGAAACACCATATATTTT. V gene TRBV3-1 (or the pseudogene TRBV3-2) combines with J gene TRBJ1-3; D possibly corresponds to TRBD1 (6 bases). This CDR3 has 14 residues. The germline V gene encodes CDR1 LGHDT and CDR2 YNNKEL (reference sequence). The ends were cut back, 4 bases at V and 4 bases at J, with 11 bases in the middle.

In regard to this clone: Different DNA sequences within this sample yield the same CDR3. This chain uses TRBV20-1 with TRBJ1-5; TRBD1 might be the D (5 bases). Trimming took off 3 bases at V and 1 base at J, with 7 bases between the two ends. Germline CDR1 is DFQATT and CDR2 is SNEGSKA (reference sequence). CDR3 length equals 13 residues. In nucleotides, the CDR3 is TGCAGTGCTAGTAGGGGAAGCAATCAGCCCCAGCATTTT. It encodes CSASRGSNQPQHF.

The rearrangement joins TRBV6-5 to TRBJ2-1, with TRBD2 matching 12 bases. V was pared by 4 bases and J by 6 bases, with 4 bases of the junction left unmatched. Germline V gene lookup returns CDR1 MNHEY and CDR2 SVGAGI. The CDR3 is made up of 15 amino acids. The DNA of the CDR3 is TGTGCCAGCAGTTCACTAGCGGGGGGCCGCAATGAGCAGTTCTTC. Its translation: CASSSLAGGRNEQFF.

V gene TRBV19 combines with J gene TRBJ2-3; 9 bases line up with TRBD2. This CDR3 spans 14 amino acids. The V and J ends lost 5 bases and 10 bases, in that order; junction bases with no gene match: 10. Germline V gene data show CDR1 as LNHDA and CDR2 as SQIVND (reference sequence). The CDR3 region is CASSQGVSGSAQYF. CDR3 nucleotides: TGTGCCAGTAGTCAAGGTGTTAGCGGGAGTGCGCAGTATTTT.

The chain recombines TRBV19 with TRBJ2-3; weak D call: TRBD2 (6 bases). From germline, CDR1 is LNHDA and CDR2 SQIVND (reference sequence). CDR3 length equals 11 residues. Trimming took 5 bases from V and 8 from J, leaving 8 bases between them. The CDR3, as DNA: TGTGCCAGTAGTGCGGGATTTACGCAGTATTTT. This codes for CASSAGFTQYF.